This TCR beta chain was retrieved from a study of tumor-infiltrating lymphocytes in localized non-small cell lung cancer. Study-wide context: Some samples were collected after neoadjuvant chemotherapy; smokers, never-smokers and several histologies were included. Each patient gave resected tumor and non-adjacent uninvolved lung tissue.

Broader study findings: TCRbeta sequencing showed higher T cell infiltration in tumors than uninvolved lung.

With respect to this clone: The antigen remains undetermined.

This CDR3 spans 13 amino acids. From germline, CDR1 is MNHEY and CDR2 SMNVEV (reference sequence). Trimming removed 5 bases from V and 6 bases from J, with 14 bases in between. Measured with immunoSEQ multiplex PCR; TCRdb has only the in-frame clones, and not every one. The data contain about 7,500 clones, roughly 63% of them singletons. The chain recombines TRBV27 with TRBJ2-7; D may be TRBD2 (5 bases). Sequencing input: uninvolved lung tissue not adjacent to the tumor. The sequence was obtained from a human donor with non-small cell lung cancer. The CDR3 spells CASSPWTGREQYF. CDR3 DNA: TGTGCCAGCAGTCCCTGGACTGGGCGCGAGCAGTACTTC.